Listed below are T cell receptor beta chains from one sample, sequenced in a study of blood T cell repertoires in COVID-19. The data were produced by immunoSEQ multiplex PCR, yet TCRdb's version contains in-frame clones alone and is incomplete. The sample records approximately 190,000 clones, 70% to 85% being singletons. Material: peripheral blood. Receptor source: a woman younger than 45 with acute or convalescent COVID-19. The CDR3 runs from the conserved cysteine through the conserved F or W. A D gene is named only where the DNA matches it firmly. Clone size is stated in some rows and not others, as once, few, many or a class when expanded.

d_gene,v_gene,abundance,j_gene,CDR3nt,CDR3aa
NA,TRBV9,once,TRBJ2-1,TGTGCCAGCAGCGTAGGAATGACTATCGATGAGCAGTTCTTC,CASSVGMTIDEQFF
NA,TRBV5-1,once,TRBJ1-1,TGCGCCAGCAGACCGGGAGGCCTCCTACAGAGCACTGAAGCTTTCTTT,CASRPGGLLQSTEAFF
NA,TRBV6-1,NA,TRBJ2-7,TGTGCCAGCAGTGAAGCTCGCCGGGGGGCAGCCGGCTACGAGCAGTACTTC,CASSEARRGAAGYEQYF
NA,TRBV6-2/TRBV6-3,NA,TRBJ2-2,TGTGCCAGCAGTTATTCGGACATCACCGGGGAGCTGTTTTTT,CASSYSDITGELFF
TRBD2,TRBV20-1,few,TRBJ2-3,TGCAGTGCTCGTGGATTCTCTAGCGGGGGCAGCACAGATACGCAGTATTTT,CSARGFSSGGSTDTQYF
TRBD2,TRBV19,NA,TRBJ2-7,TGTGCCAGTAGTATGGCTAGCGGGGGTCCCCCTATTCATTACGAGCAGTACTTC,CASSMASGGPPIHYEQYF
TRBD1,TRBV7-3,NA,TRBJ2-1,TGTGCCAGCAGCTCGGGACAGGGGGCTGGTGAGCAGTTCTTC,CASSSGQGAGEQFF
NA,TRBV28,NA,TRBJ1-3,TGTGCCAGCAGTTCGTCAGAAGGAAACACCATATATTTT,CASSSSEGNTIYF
NA,TRBV5-1,NA,TRBJ2-7,TGCGCCAGCCAGTCACAGGGCTCGTTCCCGCCGGCCCCATTTGCCTACGAGCAGTACTTC,CASQSQGSFPPAPFAYEQYF
TRBD1,TRBV30,NA,TRBJ1-2,TGTGCCTGGGCCTTTCCAGGGGGTAAAGGAGGCTACACCTTC,CAWAFPGGKGGYTF
NA,TRBV6-5,NA,TRBJ1-2,TGTGCCAGCACCATGATGAGAGATGGCTACACCTTC,CASTMMRDGYTF
NA,TRBV6-1,NA,TRBJ1-1,TGTGCCAGCAGTGAAGCGGTAAACAGGGAAGCTTTCTTT,CASSEAVNREAFF
NA,TRBV19,NA,TRBJ1-5,TGTGCCAGTAAACAGGGCCCTAGCAATCAGCCCCAGCATTTT,CASKQGPSNQPQHF
TRBD1,TRBV30,NA,TRBJ2-6,TGTGCCTGGAGCTATAAGACAGGGCTCGCTGGGGCCAACGTCCTGACTTTC,CAWSYKTGLAGANVLTF
TRBD1,TRBV5-1,NA,TRBJ1-1,TGCGCCAGCAGCCTTGGATCGGGACAGTACACTGAAGCTTTCTTT,CASSLGSGQYTEAFF
NA,TRBV14,NA,TRBJ2-5,TGTGCCAGCAGCCAAGGTCGCCAGGGAGGTCAAGAGACCCAGTACTTC,CASSQGRQGGQETQYF
NA,TRBV24-1,NA,TRBJ2-2,TGTGCCACCAGTGATTTGAAGGGACTCAACACCGGGGAGCTGTTTTTT,CATSDLKGLNTGELFF
NA,TRBV23-1,NA,TRBJ2-3,TGCGCCAGCAGTCACTCGGAGGGGGCACGCACAGATACGCAGTATTTT,CASSHSEGARTDTQYF
NA,TRBV6-5,few,TRBJ1-6,TGTGCCAGCAGGTTTGGCCTTGGTTCACCCCTCCACTTT,CASRFGLGSPLHF
TRBD1,TRBV3-1/TRBV3-2,NA,TRBJ2-5,TGTGCCAGCAGCCCTGACAGGGGGCTAAGTTTATGGGAGACCCAGTACTTC,CASSPDRGLSLWETQYF
NA,TRBV11-2,NA,TRBJ2-3,TGTGCCAGCAGCTGGGGGACTTTAAGGGACACAGATACGCAGTATTTT,CASSWGTLRDTDTQYF
NA,TRBV19,NA,TRBJ1-2,TGTGCCAGTAGTCCCCCTACGGGACAAAACTATGGCTACACCTTC,CASSPPTGQNYGYTF
NA,TRBV19,NA,TRBJ1-3,TGTGCCAGTAATACCGGGACACCCGCTGGAAACACCATATATTTT,CASNTGTPAGNTIYF
NA,TRBV4-1,NA,TRBJ1-1,TGCGCCAGCAGCCTTATCCAGGGTGGCACTGAAGCTTTCTTT,CASSLIQGGTEAFF
TRBD1,TRBV5-1,NA,TRBJ1-4,TGCGCCAGCAGCTTCCTTGCGGGACAGGGGAATGAAAAACTGTTTTTT,CASSFLAGQGNEKLFF
TRBD2,TRBV5-1,NA,TRBJ2-7,TGCGCCAGCAGCTCGGAACCGACTAGCGGCCGGGAGCAGTACTTC,CASSSEPTSGREQYF
TRBD2,TRBV7-9,NA,TRBJ2-5,TGTGCCAGCAGCCGCCAATCCGGGACTAGCGTAGAGACCCAGTACTTC,CASSRQSGTSVETQYF
TRBD2,TRBV19,NA,TRBJ2-6,TGTGCCAGTAGTTATACCGGGACTAGCTTCTCTGGGGCCAACGTCCTGACTTTC,CASSYTGTSFSGANVLTF
NA,TRBV18,once,TRBJ1-1,TGTGCCAGCTCACCGTGGAGGCCTGAAGCTTTCTTT,CASSPWRPEAFF
NA,TRBV4-1,NA,TRBJ1-3,TGCGCCAGCAGCCAAGACCCAGGGGCGCGAGGAAACACCATATATTTT,CASSQDPGARGNTIYF
TRBD1,TRBV5-1,few,TRBJ2-3,TGCGCCAGCAGCTCCTATGGGACAGGGGGCACAGATACGCAGTATTTT,CASSSYGTGGTDTQYF
NA,TRBV5-1,NA,TRBJ1-4,TGCGCCAGCAGGGCGGAAGGGATGGGACAAGAAAAACTGTTTTTT,CASRAEGMGQEKLFF
NA,TRBV11-2,NA,TRBJ2-7,TGTGCCAGCAGCTTTGCCATGGGGGGGGCACGACCCTACGAGCAGTACTTC,CASSFAMGGARPYEQYF
TRBD1,TRBV28,NA,TRBJ2-3,TGTGCCAGCAGTGCGGACAGGGCCATCACAGATACGCAGTATTTT,CASSADRAITDTQYF
TRBD1,TRBV11-2,once,TRBJ2-7,TGTGCCAGCAGCTTGGGACAGGGCCCCTACGAGCAGTACTTC,CASSLGQGPYEQYF
NA,TRBV19,NA,TRBJ1-1,TGTGCCAGTTGGGGAGGGTGGGGAGACACTGAAGCTTTCTTT,CASWGGWGDTEAFF
TRBD2,TRBV29-1,NA,TRBJ2-7,TGCAGCGTTGGGGGCGTAGCGGGAGAATACGAGCAGTACTTC,CSVGGVAGEYEQYF
NA,TRBV28,NA,TRBJ2-1,TGTGCCAGCAGTTTAATAGTCTATGAGCAGTTCTTC,CASSLIVYEQFF
TRBD1,TRBV11-3,NA,TRBJ1-3,TGTGCCAGCAGCCCCGGTGGAGGGGGCAGAAACACCATATATTTT,CASSPGGGGRNTIYF
TRBD1,TRBV28,NA,TRBJ2-7,TGTGCCAGCGGGACAGGGTTTGCGGACTACGAGCAGTACTTC,CASGTGFADYEQYF
NA,TRBV9,NA,TRBJ1-2,TGTGCCAGCAGCGTAGAGTCAGGGATCTATGGCTACACCTTC,CASSVESGIYGYTF
NA,TRBV7-2,NA,TRBJ2-2,TGTGCCAGCAGCTTCGGAGGGAGGGGGACCGGGGAGCTGTTTTTT,CASSFGGRGTGELFF